These 31 T cell receptor beta chains were sequenced from one sample in a study of CD8+CD57+ T cells in acquired aplastic anemia. Profiling of TCR beta VDJ combinations and CDR3 sequences used genomic DNA as template. TCRdb independently ran MiXCR on the reads; one entry per CDR3 protein. Here the sample spans about 110,000 distinct CDR3 sequences, 40% to 60% being singletons. Sequencing input: sorted CD4+, CD8+, or CD8+CD57+ T cells (not recorded which) from PBMCs. These TCRs come from a human donor in good health, serving as a control.

This chain joins TRBV7-8 and TRBJ2-5; 9 bases fit TRBD2. Germline CDR1 reads SGHVS; CDR2 reads FQNEAQ. V lost 5 bases to trimming and J lost 2 bases; unmatched junction nucleotides: 9. The length of the CDR3 is 16 residues. The CDR3 DNA is TGTGCCAGCAGCGCTCGACCAGCGGGGGGACAAGAGACCCAGTACTTC. Translation gives CASSARPAGGQETQYF.

This clonotype was detected ten times or more. The V call is TRBV14, the J call TRBJ2-3; D gene unclear. This CDR3 contains 16 residues. Germline values: CDR1 SGHDN, CDR2 FVKESK. The germline V and J ends were trimmed by 0 bases and 2 bases, with 12 bases remaining between them. In DNA form, the CDR3 reads TGTGCCAGCAGCCAAGAGGCGGCAGTACTCACAGATACGCAGTATTTT. It is translated as CASSQEAAVLTDTQYF.

This clonotype was detected many times. This chain connects TRBV5-8 to TRBJ1-1; D gene uncertain. Germline CDR1 SGHTS, CDR2 YDEGEE. V gave up 0 bases and J gave up 1 base, with 4 bases separating them. The CDR3 runs 13 residues. CDR3 nucleotides: TGTGCCAGCAGCTTGGAATGGAACACTGAAGCTTTCTTT. Translation: CASSLEWNTEAFF.

On this clonotype: The junction departs from germline at one end; a sequencing error may be responsible. The V gene is TRBV19, the J gene TRBJ2-1; D is possibly TRBD2 (5 bases). Germline CDR1 LNHDA, CDR2 SQIVND (reference sequence). This CDR3 comprises 14 residues. The CDR3 DNA reads as TGTGCCAGTAGGGATGAGCGGTCCTGCAATGAGCAGTCCTTC. Protein: CASRDERSCNEQSF.

The chain joins TRBV10-3 to TRBJ2-5; 7 nucleotides align to TRBD1. This CDR3 is 13 amino acids long. Germline CDR1 ENHRY, CDR2 SYGVKD. The trim removed 4 bases at V and 4 bases at J, leaving 3 bases unmatched. CDR3 amino acids: CAISAKGAETQYF. Here the CDR3 DNA reads TGTGCCATCAGTGCAAAGGGGGCAGAGACCCAGTACTTC.

This clonotype was observed once. The V and J genes are TRBV7-6 and TRBJ2-7, with TRBD2 identical over 12 bases. The CDR3 runs 17 residues. Germline lookup yields CDR1 SGHVS and CDR2 FNYEAQ. V trimming: 1 base; J trimming: 4 bases; junction bases outside the gene matches: 8. As DNA, the CDR3 is TGTGCCAGCAGCTTAGGGGTTGGAGGGACTAGCGGGTACGAGCAGTACTTC. It encodes CASSLGVGGTSGYEQYF.

This clonotype was seen many times. V gene TRBV6-2 or TRBV6-3 combines with J gene TRBJ2-7; 8 bases align to TRBD2. V dropped 9 bases and J dropped 2; count of bases not matched to a gene: 9. The length of the CDR3 is 14 residues. Germline V CDR1 and CDR2: MNHEY, SVGEGT. CDR3: CASGGGGGTYEQYF. Written as DNA, the CDR3 is TGTGCCAGTGGGGGAGGCGGGGGGACCTACGAGCAGTACTTC.

This clonotype was counted only a few times. The chain couples TRBV12-5 to TRBJ2-5; 13 nucleotides match TRBD2. Germline values: CDR1 LGHNT, CDR2 FRNRAP. The CDR3 runs 16 residues. The trim removed 6 bases at V and 5 bases at J, leaving 9 bases unmatched. CDR3 sequence: CASGPGTSGAWETQYF. The CDR3 DNA reads as TGTGCTAGTGGACCCGGGACTAGCGGGGCTTGGGAGACCCAGTACTTC.

The table lists this clonotype with many counts. V is TRBV7-9 and J is TRBJ2-3; D tentatively fits TRBD1 or TRBD2 (5 bases each). The V end was cut by 0 bases, the J end by 6 bases, with 16 bases between. There are 16 residues in the CDR3. CDR1 is SEHNR and CDR2 is FQNEAQ in the germline V gene (reference sequence). CDR3 region: CASSLAREVEGDTQYF. DNA of the CDR3: TGTGCCAGCAGCTTAGCGAGGGAAGTAGAGGGGGATACGCAGTATTTT.

This chain links TRBV29-1 with TRBJ1-2; D remains ambiguous. The CDR3 spans 12 residues. Germline assignment: CDR1 SQVTM and CDR2 ANQGSEA. V was pared by 6 bases and J by 4 bases, with 12 bases between. This CDR3 reads CSVRTYIYGYTF. DNA for the CDR3: TGCAGCGTGAGAACCTATATCTATGGCTACACCTTC.

This clonotype was seen once. The chain is built from TRBV2 and TRBJ2-3; D is undetermined. The CDR3 runs 14 residues. Germline CDR1 reads SNHLY; CDR2 reads FYNNEI. V was trimmed by 8 bases and J by 4 bases, leaving 16 bases between them. The CDR3, as DNA: TGTGCCAGCCCCCCTTCTAAAGCCGCAGATACGCAGTATTTT. This sequence encodes CASPPSKAADTQYF.

In this sample, this clonotype turned up many times. V usage is TRBV12-5 and J usage is TRBJ2-5; D is perhaps TRBD1 (6 bases). The CDR3 has 18 residues. CDR1 and CDR2 from the germline V gene are LGHNT and FRNRAP. V was trimmed by 2 bases and J by 3 bases, leaving 22 bases between them. The CDR3, as DNA: TGTGCTAGTGGTTTGTTCCCTCTCCAGGGGAAGGTCGAAGAGACCCAGTACTTC. Protein: CASGLFPLQGKVEETQYF.

This clonotype was seen repeatedly, ten times or more. The chain employs TRBV6-1 and TRBJ1-2, with D unresolved. Germline CDR1 is MNHNS and CDR2 is SASEGT. This CDR3 region has 11 residues. Trimming cost V 6 bases and J 6 bases, with 8 bases left between them. Here the CDR3 reads CASRDGDGYTF. The DNA for the CDR3 is TGTGCCAGCAGGGACGGAGATGGCTACACCTTC.

This clonotype came up many times. The chain recombines TRBV9 with TRBJ1-3; D not certain. From germline, CDR1 is SGDLS and CDR2 YYNGEE. The V end lost 0 bases, the J end lost 2 bases, and 9 bases lay between the germline ends. The CDR3 extends over 15 amino acids. The CDR3 coding sequence is TGTGCCAGCAGCGTAGATTGGGGTCCTGGAAACACCATATATTTT. It yields the protein CASSVDWGPGNTIYF.

The CDR3: CSVETGLVYGYTF. The DNA for the CDR3 is TGCAGCGTTGAAACTGGGCTGGTCTATGGCTACACCTTC. The V call is TRBV29-1, the J call TRBJ1-2; no clear D gene. This CDR3 has 13 amino acids. Germline lookup yields CDR1 SQVTM and CDR2 ANQGSEA. V was trimmed by 2 bases and J by 4 bases, leaving 11 bases between them. Full variable domain (rest looked up from reference TRBV29-1 and TRBJ1-2): SAVISQKPSRDICQRGTSLTIQCQVDSQVTMMFWYRQQPGQSLTLIATANQGSEATYESGFVIDKFPISRPNLTFSTLTVSNMSPEDSSIYLCSVETGLVYGYTFGSGTRLTVV.

The chain is built from TRBV20-1 and TRBJ2-1, with TRBD2 identical over 11 bases. The CDR3 sequence is 15 residues long. The junction had 8 bases not matched to a gene; V was cut back by 0 bases and J by 10 bases. The V gene's germline CDR1 is DFQATT and CDR2 SNEGSKA (reference sequence). CDR3 sequence: CSARDILAGGREQFF. CDR3 nucleotides: TGCAGTGCTAGAGACATCTTAGCGGGGGGGCGGGAGCAGTTCTTC.

The chain uses TRBV2 and TRBJ1-5; 8 bases are shared with TRBD1. The ends lost 6 bases at V and 4 bases at J; junction bases unmatched: 2. Germline V lookup: CDR1 SNHLY, CDR2 FYNNEI. This CDR3 comprises 13 residues. DNA of the CDR3: TGTGCCAGCAGGACAGGGGTGAATCAGCCCCAGCATTTT. It specifies CASRTGVNQPQHF. Complete variable domain (other parts from reference TRBV2 and TRBJ1-5): EPEVTQTPSHQVTQMGQEVILRCVPISNHLYFYWYRQILGQKVEFLVSFYNNEISEKSEIFDDQFSVERPDGSNFTLKIRSTKLEDSAMYFCASRTGVNQPQHFGDGTRLSIL.

By its share, this clonotype is medium-sized. The chain links TRBV25-1 to TRBJ2-5, with 12 nucleotides matching TRBD2. CDR1 and CDR2 from the germline V gene are MGHDK and SYGVNS. The trim removed 3 bases at V and 5 bases at J, leaving 13 bases unmatched. CDR3 length equals 18 residues. In nucleotides, the CDR3 is TGTGCCAGCAGTGACCCGCGAACGGGACTAGCGGGCGAGGAGACCCAGTACTTC. It specifies CASSDPRTGLAGEETQYF. The variable domain in full, completed from reference TRBV25-1 and TRBJ2-5, reads EADIYQTPRYLVIGTGKKITLECSQTMGHDKMYWYQQDPGMELHLIHYSYGVNSTEKGDLSSESTVSRIRTEHFPLTLESARPSHTSQYLCASSDPRTGLAGEETQYFGPGTRLLVL.

Ten or more counts support this clonotype. The chain has TRBV20-1 and TRBJ1-2, with TRBD1 identical over 8 bases. The V and J ends lost 3 bases and 3 bases, in that order; junction bases with no gene match: 3. CDR3 length: 13 residues. Germline CDR1 DFQATT, CDR2 SNEGSKA (reference sequence). CDR3 bases: TGCAGTGCTAGGTCGACAGGGGACTATGGCTACACCTTC. Translation: CSARSTGDYGYTF.

J is TRBJ2-2 and V is TRBV24-1; tentative D call: TRBD2 (6 bases). V lost 4 bases, J lost 2 bases, and 13 bases lay in between. The CDR3 totals 16 residues. Germline V CDR1 and CDR2: KGHDR, SFDVKD. CDR3 residues: CATSDAGRGNTGELFF. CDR3 nucleotides: TGTGCCACCAGTGACGCCGGGAGAGGTAACACCGGGGAGCTGTTTTTT.

This clonotype occurred many times. The J gene is TRBJ2-7, the V gene TRBV11-2, with TRBD2 identical over 13 bases. The ends lost 3 bases at V and 3 bases at J; junction bases unmatched: 2. Germline assignment: CDR1 SGHAT and CDR2 FQNNGV. The CDR3 totals 15 residues. The CDR3 DNA reads TGTGCCAGCAGCTTGGGACTAGCGGGGAGCTACGAGCAGTACTTC. Its translation is CASSLGLAGSYEQYF.

V gene TRBV2 combines with J gene TRBJ2-2; D might be TRBD2 (6 bases). This CDR3 comprises 15 residues. V lost 3 bases, J lost 4 bases, and 12 bases lay in between. CDR1 is SNHLY, CDR2 FYNNEI, per germline. The CDR3 loop reads CASSEASVSTGELFF. DNA of the CDR3: TGTGCCAGCAGTGAGGCTAGCGTAAGCACCGGGGAGCTGTTTTTT.

The chain has TRBV6-1 and TRBJ1-1; D remains ambiguous. CDR1 is MNHNS and CDR2 is SASEGT in the germline V gene. Trimming removed 6 bases at V and 0 bases at J, with 5 bases between. This CDR3 comprises 12 residues. For the CDR3, the DNA is TGTGCCAGCAGGGTTATGAACACTGAAGCTTTCTTT. Encoded protein: CASRVMNTEAFF.

The V gene is TRBV20-1, the J gene TRBJ1-1; a possible D gene is TRBD1 (5 bases). V was cut by 7 bases and J by 7 bases, with 16 bases left in between. Germline CDR1 is DFQATT and CDR2 is SNEGSKA (reference sequence). CDR3 size: 12 residues. The CDR3 is CSVRGGNLEAFF. CDR3 in DNA: TGCAGTGTGCGGGGGGGGAACCTTGAAGCTTTCTTT.

The chain recombines TRBV10-3 with TRBJ1-6; the match to TRBD1 covers 7 bases. The CDR3 is 15 residues long. V lost 3 bases and J lost 7; bases outside the gene matches: 6. The V gene's germline CDR1 is ENHRY and CDR2 SYGVKD. CDR3 amino acids: CAISEGTAKNSPLHF. For the CDR3, the DNA is TGTGCCATCAGTGAAGGGACAGCGAAGAATTCACCCCTCCACTTT.

This clonotype was observed a few times. The junction differs from germline at one of its ends, possibly a read error. The chain employs TRBV2 and TRBJ1-2, with D hard to call. The CDR3 covers 14 residues. Looked up from germline, CDR1 is SNHLY and CDR2 is FYNNEI. CDR3 residues: CAISENPGNYGYTF. The DNA of the CDR3 is TGTGCCATCAGTGAGAATCCGGGTAATTATGGCTACACCTTC.

This chain links TRBV20-1 with TRBJ1-1; D not resolved. Germline V gene sequence: CDR1 DFQATT, CDR2 SNEGSKA (reference sequence). Trimming stripped 0 bases from V and 8 bases from J, with 16 bases between. The CDR3 has 14 amino acids. The CDR3 bases are TGCAGTGCTAGAGATGCCGGGGTCTTGGGGGAAGCTTTCTTT. This encodes CSARDAGVLGEAFF.

This clonotype appeared many times. This chain connects TRBV4-3 to TRBJ2-1, with a possible D match to TRBD2 (6 bases). Germline V CDR1 and CDR2: LGHNA, YSLEER. This CDR3 is built from 14 residues. V was clipped by 0 bases and J by 8 bases, with 11 bases between them. The CDR3 is CASSQEVEGHEQFF. CDR3 coding DNA: TGCGCCAGCAGCCAAGAAGTGGAGGGGCATGAGCAGTTCTTC.

V gene TRBV5-1 combines with J gene TRBJ2-5, with 12 bases fitting TRBD1. V dropped 1 base and J dropped 5; count of bases not matched to a gene: 9. CDR3 length: 17 amino acids. The germline gives CDR1 SGHRS, CDR2 YFSETQ. The CDR3: CASSLTGTGGAGETQYF. CDR3 sequence (DNA): TGCGCCAGCAGCTTGACAGGGACAGGGGGCGCAGGGGAGACCCAGTACTTC. Full variable domain (remainder filled in from reference TRBV5-1 and TRBJ2-5): KAGVTQTPRYLIKTRGQQVTLSCSPISGHRSVSWYQQTPGQGLQFLFEYFSETQRNKGNFPGRFSGRQFSNSRSEMNVSTLELGDSALYLCASSLTGTGGAGETQYFGPGTRLLVL.

CDR3 nucleotide sequence: TGTGCCAGTAGTATTGGGACAGGGATCTCTGGCTACACCTTC. Its protein product is CASSIGTGISGYTF. The V call is TRBV19, the J call TRBJ1-2; 9 bases fit TRBD1. CDR1 and CDR2 from the germline V gene are LNHDA and SQIVND (reference sequence). This CDR3 is 14 amino acids long. Trimming removed 3 bases from V and 7 bases from J; junction bases left unmatched: 6.

Only a few counts were recorded for this clonotype. Possible read error: a much larger clone is one base away. V gene TRBV5-1 combines with J gene TRBJ2-7; D is undetermined. This CDR3 spans 14 amino acids. CDR1 is SGHRS, CDR2 YFSETQ, per germline. CDR3 amino acids: CASSFRSVSYEQCF. The CDR3 DNA sequence: TGCGCCAGCAGCTTTAGGTCAGTATCCTACGAGCAGTGCTTC.